These T cell receptor beta chains were read from a single sample in a study of T cells in Graves' hyperthyroidism and ophthalmopathy. TCRdb passed the multiplex PCR reads through MiXCR, listing each CDR3 protein once. The sample carries around 540,000 distinct CDR3 sequences, about 43% recorded once. The sequenced sample was peripheral blood or thyroid tissue (not recorded which). These TCRs come from a woman aged 18-35 years with Graves' hyperthyroidism. Both conserved end residues are part of each CDR3. A D gene is named only where the DNA matches it firmly. Some rows mark clone size as missing; the rest say once, few, many or name a class of expanded clone.

j_call v_call d_call clone_size cdr3_aa cdr3_nt
TRBJ2-5 TRBV29-1 TRBD2 NA CSGRDYLYQETQYF TGCAGCGGCCGGGACTACCTGTACCAAGAGACCCAGTACTTC
TRBJ2-7 TRBV7-2 TRBD2 few CASSYGQREVTYEQYF TGTGCCAGCAGCTATGGGCAGCGGGAGGTAACCTACGAGCAGTACTTC
TRBJ2-5 TRBV25-1 NA NA CASSLAFGRQETQYF TGTGCCAGCAGTTTAGCGTTCGGGCGGCAAGAGACCCAGTACTTC
TRBJ2-1 TRBV7-3 TRBD2 NA CASSRVAGAGVGNEQFF TGTGCCAGCAGCAGAGTAGCGGGAGCAGGTGTAGGCAATGAGCAGTTCTTC
TRBJ1-4 TRBV7-2 NA NA CASSLGRTVGEKLFF TGTGCCAGCAGCTTGGGTCGGACAGTAGGAGAAAAACTGTTTTTT
TRBJ2-7 TRBV5-1 TRBD2 NA CASREGGGAYEQYF TGCGCCAGCCGAGAGGGCGGGGGAGCCTACGAGCAGTACTTC
TRBJ2-5 TRBV4-1 NA many CASSQSTGSDETQYF TGCGCCAGCAGCCAGTCCACAGGTAGTGATGAGACCCAGTACTTC
TRBJ1-1 TRBV6-5 NA few CASNLRGDTEAFF TGTGCCAGCAACCTACGGGGGGACACTGAAGCTTTCTTT
TRBJ2-7 TRBV10-2 NA many CASSELPYEQYF TGCGCCAGCAGTGAGCTGCCCTACGAGCAGTACTTC
TRBJ2-5 TRBV5-4 NA few CASSSLDARETQYF TGTGCCAGCAGCTCTCTTGACGCCAGAGAGACCCAGTACTTC
TRBJ1-2 TRBV12-3/TRBV12-4 NA many CASGEARYTF TGTGCCAGCGGCGAGGCCCGCTACACCTTC
TRBJ2-6 TRBV15 TRBD1 NA CATSGHGQGYGANVLTF TGTGCCACCAGCGGACACGGACAGGGGTACGGGGCCAACGTCCTGACTTTC
TRBJ1-2 TRBV15 TRBD1 NA CATSRDRGDRETYGYTF TGTGCCACCAGCAGAGATCGAGGGGACAGGGAGACATATGGCTACACCTTC
TRBJ2-7 TRBV10-3 NA NA CANAPGHNSYEQYF TGTGCCAACGCACCGGGCCACAACTCCTACGAGCAGTACTTC
TRBJ1-5 TRBV19 NA few CASSMIGNQPQHF TGTGCCAGTAGTATGATAGGAAATCAGCCCCAGCATTTT
TRBJ1-6 TRBV25-1 TRBD1 NA CASSGGGSSSRDRVSPLHF TGTGCCAGCAGTGGGGGAGGCAGCTCGTCCCGGGACAGGGTTTCACCCCTCCACTTT
TRBJ1-3 TRBV7-9 NA many CASSPSPGSGNTIYF TGTGCCAGCAGCCCCAGCCCAGGGTCCGGAAACACCATATATTTT
TRBJ1-6 TRBV7-6 NA NA CASSLVGQSSYNSPLHF TGTGCCAGCAGCTTAGTCGGACAGAGCTCCTATAATTCACCCCTCCACTTT
TRBJ1-1 TRBV29-1 NA many CSVYVSRGNTEAFF TGCAGCGTTTACGTTTCCAGGGGGAACACTGAAGCTTTCTTT
TRBJ1-2 TRBV2 NA many CASSRVNYGYTF TGTGCCAGCAGTCGGGTTAACTATGGCTACACCTTC
TRBJ2-7 TRBV12-3/TRBV12-4 NA NA CASSRVDSRYEQYF TGTGCCAGCAGTAGGGTGGACTCGCGCTACGAGCAGTACTTC
TRBJ1-2 TRBV5-4 NA NA CASSLAPLGITVNYGYTF TGTGCCAGCAGCTTAGCCCCCCTGGGTATTACGGTGAACTATGGCTACACCTTC
TRBJ1-1 TRBV10-3 NA NA CATQQGIGTEAFF TGTGCCACCCAACAGGGCATAGGGACTGAAGCTTTCTTT
TRBJ1-1 TRBV11-2 NA NA CASSLEFLGRWGDTEAFF TGTGCCAGCAGCTTAGAATTCTTGGGCCGGTGGGGGGACACTGAAGCTTTCTTT
TRBJ2-7 TRBV7-2 NA many CASSPPWGAEQYF TGTGCCAGCAGTCCCCCCTGGGGTGCCGAGCAGTACTTC
TRBJ2-2 TRBV2 NA NA CASGEVLPDTGELFF TGTGCCAGCGGTGAAGTTCTACCTGACACCGGGGAGCTGTTTTTT
TRBJ1-5 TRBV7-3 NA NA CASSSHDRAQHF TGTGCCAGCAGCTCACACGACCGGGCCCAGCATTTT
TRBJ2-5 TRBV19 NA few CASSIGQTGGGQYF TGTGCCAGTAGTATTGGGCAGACCGGAGGGGGCCAGTACTTC
TRBJ2-5 TRBV2 TRBD1 NA CASSEDPGTVYQETQYF TGTGCCAGCAGTGAAGACCCCGGGACAGTTTACCAAGAGACCCAGTACTTC
TRBJ1-1 TRBV2 TRBD1 many CASSRGRENTEAFF TGTGCCAGCAGTAGGGGGCGGGAGAACACTGAAGCTTTCTTT